This entry concerns a single TCR beta chain. Authors' analysis steps: Amplification with reference gene primers provided the estimates of nucleated cell counts. TCRdb's copy holds only in-frame clones and misses some; the assay was immunoSEQ multiplex PCR. V, J and clone size were drawn from that table, and D and trimming were deduced from the DNA. Among over 80,000 clones listed, roughly nine tenths were seen once. The data are from a study of blood T cell repertoires in COVID-19. Study-level information: Sites in the United States, Italy and Spain provided acute and convalescent COVID-19 samples. T cells, B-cell-depleted T cells, or PBMCs supplied cDNA or gDNA.

V lost 3 bases, J lost 5 bases, and 7 bases stayed unmatched. The CDR3 has 14 residues. The germline CDR1 and CDR2 sequences are SGHDT and YYEEEE. This chain links TRBV5-6 with TRBJ1-2; 7 positions agree with TRBD1. The sequence derives from a human donor with active COVID-19. The donor label of this sample is uncertain. Specimen: peripheral blood. The CDR3 sequence: CASSYPQGPYGYTF. Here the CDR3 DNA reads TGTGCCAGCAGCTACCCACAGGGGCCATATGGCTACACCTTC. Variable domain in full (rest from reference TRBV5-6 and TRBJ1-2): DAGVTQSPTHLIKTRGQQVTLRCSPKSGHDTVSWYQQALGQGPQFIFQYYEEEERQRGNFPDRFSGHQFPNYSSELNVNALLLGDSALYLCASSYPQGPYGYTFGSGTRLTVV.